These 16 T cell receptor beta chains originate from one sample sequenced in a study of T cell responses to AZD1222 COVID-19 vaccine (dated by TCRdb to the early 2020s). The method was the immunoSEQ multiplex PCR assay. The clones in this table, taken by TCRdb from immuneACCESS, are in-frame only. Not every clone is retained; where verified, under half of the shortfall comes from an unresolved V gene, and the cause of the rest is unknown. The sample table holds over 100,000 clones, of which 75% to 90% were seen once. The ten most abundant clones make up 6.3% of the sample. The time point label here, explained by the study, means: baseline before first vaccination. The starting material was peripheral blood, obtained on day 0 of AZD1222 vaccination. The receptors originated from an adult in good health.

This clone showed up just a few times. This sequence joins TRBV29-1 and TRBJ2-7; D remains ambiguous. The CDR3 is made up of 12 amino acids. The V end was cut by 6 bases, the J end by 3 bases, with 12 bases between. The V gene's germline CDR1 is SQVTM and CDR2 ANQGSEA. CDR3 residues: CSVRTDFYEQYF. In nucleotides, the CDR3 is TGCAGCGTCCGGACCGACTTCTACGAGCAGTACTTC.

This chain links TRBV2 with TRBJ1-1; D is undetermined. The CDR3 runs 14 residues. Looked up from germline, CDR1 is SNHLY and CDR2 is FYNNEI. The V and J ends lost 2 bases and 4 bases respectively, with 11 bases between them. The CDR3 DNA sequence: TGTGCCAGCAGTGAAATGCGGAGTAGCACTGAAGCTTTCTTT. Amino acids: CASSEMRSSTEAFF.

V gene TRBV5-1 combines with J gene TRBJ2-1; D perhaps matches TRBD2 (7 bases). The germline gives CDR1 SGHRS, CDR2 YFSETQ. V was trimmed by 0 bases and J by 5 bases, leaving 15 bases between them. The CDR3 has 16 amino acids. The CDR3 region is CASSLAIRGGHNEQFF. Written as DNA, the CDR3 is TGCGCCAGCAGCTTGGCCATTAGGGGGGGTCACAATGAGCAGTTCTTC.

The chain couples TRBV3-1 (or the pseudogene TRBV3-2) to TRBJ2-2; weak D call: TRBD1 (5 bases). V lost 4 bases and J lost 4, with 10 bases in between. Germline V lookup: CDR1 LGHDT, CDR2 YNNKEL (reference sequence). The CDR3 sequence is 14 residues long. CDR3 coding DNA: TGTGCCAGCAGCCCCTCAAGGGGCACCGGGGAGCTGTTTTTT. Translation gives CASSPSRGTGELFF.

The gene calls are TRBV3-1 (or the pseudogene TRBV3-2) and TRBJ1-2, with D unresolved. The germline V and J ends were trimmed by 3 bases and 6 bases, with 14 bases remaining between them. Germline V gene data show CDR1 as LGHDT and CDR2 as YNNKEL (reference sequence). The CDR3 length is 14 residues. CDR3: CASSHLGVGDGYTF. In DNA, the CDR3 is TGTGCCAGCAGCCACTTAGGCGTAGGCGATGGCTACACCTTC.

Only one count was recorded for this clone. This sequence joins TRBV4-3 and TRBJ1-1, with D hard to call. Trimming pared 2 bases from V and 8 bases from J, leaving 18 bases between. The CDR3 is 15 residues long. Per germline, CDR1 LGHNA and CDR2 YSLEER. CDR3 DNA: TGCGCCAGCAGCCAAACTAGTGGTTTCCCGAGGGAAGCTTTCTTT. Protein sequence: CASSQTSGFPREAFF.

This sequence joins TRBV10-1 and TRBJ1-1; D unresolved. This CDR3 contains 13 residues. Germline CDR1 is WNHNN and CDR2 is SYGVQD (reference sequence). The V end was cut by 8 bases, the J end by 8 bases, with 18 bases between. CDR3 in DNA: TGCGCCAGCTCCCCCACGTCTTCGAGGGAAGCTTTCTTT. As protein: CASSPTSSREAFF.

The genes are TRBV6-5 and TRBJ1-1; D might be TRBD1 (6 bases). The CDR3 consists of 13 residues. From germline, CDR1 is MNHEY and CDR2 SVGAGI. With 2 bases removed from V and 5 bases from J, the gap between germline ends came to 9 bases. The DNA for the CDR3 is TGTGCCAGCAGTTACCAGGGGAGAACTGAAGCTTTCTTT. This encodes CASSYQGRTEAFF.

This chain joins TRBV7-2 and TRBJ1-1; possible D gene TRBD1, 5 bases. CDR1 and CDR2 (germline): SGHTA, FQGNSA. The V end lost 2 bases, the J end lost 6 bases, and 13 bases lay between the germline ends. This CDR3 spans 14 amino acids. The CDR3 spells CASSLQGITPEAFF. The DNA for the CDR3 is TGTGCCAGCAGCTTACAGGGTATCACCCCTGAAGCTTTCTTT.

V and J are TRBV5-4 and TRBJ2-1; 10 bases align to TRBD1. Germline V gene lookup returns CDR1 SGHNT and CDR2 YYREEE (reference sequence). Losses at the gene ends were 4 bases for V and 8 bases for J; bases not matched to a gene: 6. The CDR3 spans 14 residues. The chain's CDR3 is CASSPRTGGYEQFF. Here the CDR3 DNA reads TGTGCCAGCAGCCCGAGGACAGGGGGTTATGAGCAGTTCTTC.

CDR3 bases: TGTGCCAGCAGCCAGGCATCGGGGGTGGGAACTGAAGCTTTCTTT. Translated: CASSQASGVGTEAFF. The chain combines TRBV14 with TRBJ1-1, with D maybe TRBD1 (5 bases). From germline, CDR1 is SGHDN and CDR2 FVKESK. V lost 3 bases and J lost 5, with 16 bases in between. The CDR3 covers 15 residues.

This sequence joins TRBV7-9 and TRBJ2-7; D may be TRBD2 (7 bases). The CDR3 is 16 amino acids. V lost 1 base to trimming and J lost 3 bases, with 16 bases between them. Per germline, CDR1 SEHNR and CDR2 FQNEAQ (reference sequence). CDR3 in DNA: TGTGCCAGCAGCTTAGATGGGGCGGGGGCCCTCTACGAGCAGTACTTC. This translates into CASSLDGAGALYEQYF.

The chain uses TRBV6-5 and TRBJ1-2; no definite D call. CDR3 length: 14 residues. The ends were cut back, 7 bases at V and 2 bases at J, with 14 bases in the middle. CDR1 and CDR2 (germline): MNHEY, SVGAGI. CDR3 nucleotides: TGTGCCAGCACCCACGTGTATGGGAACTATGGCTACACCTTC. It encodes CASTHVYGNYGYTF.

This clone appeared once. The genes are TRBV27 and TRBJ2-3; 9 bases are shared with TRBD2. The junction had 13 bases not matched to a gene; V was cut back by 7 bases and J by 5 bases. Germline CDR1 and CDR2: MNHEY and SMNVEV (reference sequence). CDR3 size: 16 residues. CDR3 sequence: CASMGQAGGPGDTQYF. DNA of the CDR3: TGTGCCAGCATGGGTCAGGCGGGGGGGCCCGGAGATACGCAGTATTTT.

The CDR3 loop reads CASSLRQGEYGYTF. The DNA of the CDR3 is TGCGCCAGCAGCTTAAGACAGGGGGAATATGGCTACACCTTC. The rearrangement uses TRBV5-1 and TRBJ1-2, with 9 bases that match TRBD1. The trim removed 2 bases at V and 5 bases at J, leaving 4 bases unmatched. This CDR3 comprises 14 residues. Germline V gene sequence: CDR1 SGHRS, CDR2 YFSETQ. The entire variable domain, with the rest obtained from reference TRBV5-1 and TRBJ1-2, is as follows: KAGVTQTPRYLIKTRGQQVTLSCSPISGHRSVSWYQQTPGQGLQFLFEYFSETQRNKGNFPGRFSGRQFSNSRSEMNVSTLELGDSALYLCASSLRQGEYGYTFGSGTRLTVV.

The genes are TRBV7-8 and TRBJ1-5; 7 bases are shared with TRBD1. Germline loops: CDR1 SGHVS, CDR2 FQNEAQ. After removal of 5 bases from V and 1 base from J, the junction contained 8 bases not matched to a gene. The CDR3 is 16 residues long. CDR3 in DNA: TGTGCCAGCAGCACACAGGGGTTGTACAGCAATCAGCCCCAGCATTTT. The encoded protein is CASSTQGLYSNQPQHF.